What follows are 7 T cell receptor beta chains derived from one specimen sequenced in a study of T cell responses to AZD1222 COVID-19 vaccine. TCRdb's table, derived via immunoSEQ multiplex PCR, lists solely in-frame clones and lacks some. The table includes around 99,000 clones, around 87% detected once. The sequences come from peripheral blood, collected 28 days after the second AZD1222 dose. The receptors stem from an adult who received the AZD1222 COVID-19 vaccine.

This clone was counted once. The J gene is TRBJ2-7, the V gene TRBV5-4, with 8 nucleotides matching TRBD2. CDR1 is SGHNT, CDR2 YYREEE, per germline (reference sequence). V dropped 4 bases and J dropped 6; count of bases not matched to a gene: 6. The length of the CDR3 is 13 residues. The CDR3 nucleotides read TGTGCCAGCAGCCCGGGACTAGAGGCCGAGCAGTACTTC. Its protein product is CASSPGLEAEQYF. Full variable domain (missing parts from reference TRBV5-4 and TRBJ2-7): ETGVTQSPTHLIKTRGQQVTLRCSSQSGHNTVSWYQQALGQGPQFIFQYYREEENGRGNFPPRFSGLQFPNYSSELNVNALELDDSALYLCASSPGLEAEQYFGPGTRLTVT.

The chain joins TRBV5-4 to TRBJ2-2; tentative D call: TRBD1 (5 bases). CDR1 is SGHNT and CDR2 is YYREEE in the germline V gene (reference sequence). The germline V and J ends were trimmed by 4 bases and 0 bases, with 19 bases remaining between them. The CDR3 sequence is 18 residues long. The CDR3 DNA is TGTGCCAGCAGCACCATTGGGAAGGGGATACCGAACACCGGGGAGCTGTTTTTT. Amino acid sequence: CASSTIGKGIPNTGELFF.

V usage is TRBV30 and J usage is TRBJ1-1; weak D call: TRBD1 (5 bases). There are 12 residues in the CDR3. V lost 2 bases and J 6 bases, leaving 10 bases between the germline ends. Germline assignment: CDR1 GTSNPN and CDR2 SVGIG (reference sequence). Here the CDR3 DNA reads TGTGCCTGGAGTAGGGACGGCGCTGAAGCTTTCTTT. It encodes CAWSRDGAEAFF.

CDR3 protein: CASNPGLGSHTDTQYF. CDR3 sequence (DNA): TGTGCCAGTAACCCCGGGTTGGGGTCCCACACAGATACGCAGTATTTT. The chain recombines TRBV19 with TRBJ2-3; D is unresolved. The V end lost 7 bases, the J end lost 2 bases, and 19 bases lay between the germline ends. This CDR3 region has 16 residues. The germline gives CDR1 LNHDA, CDR2 SQIVND (reference sequence).

J is TRBJ2-3 and V is TRBV2; D may be TRBD1 or TRBD2 (5 bases each). CDR3 length: 14 amino acids. With 9 bases removed from V and 0 bases from J, the gap between germline ends came to 13 bases. Germline V CDR1 and CDR2: SNHLY, FYNNEI. The CDR3 is CASFPGPSTDTQYF. CDR3 nucleotide sequence: TGTGCCAGTTTTCCGGGGCCTAGCACAGATACGCAGTATTTT.

V gene TRBV14 combines with J gene TRBJ2-7; 7 bases agree with TRBD1. Germline V gene sequence: CDR1 SGHDN, CDR2 FVKESK. This CDR3 region has 15 residues. With V trimmed by 4 bases and J by 3 bases, 9 bases remained unmatched. This CDR3 is CASSLGPGQNYEQYF. The CDR3 coding sequence is TGTGCCAGCAGCCTCGGACCGGGACAGAACTACGAGCAGTACTTC.

V is TRBV4-3 and J is TRBJ1-4; a weak D match, TRBD1 (5 bases). V was shortened by 1 base and J by 5 bases, with 14 bases between the two germline ends. CDR1 and CDR2 (germline): LGHNA, YSLEER. This CDR3 is 16 amino acids long. The CDR3 loop reads CASSQGPGTGNEKLFF. The CDR3 DNA is TGCGCCAGCAGCCAAGGGCCCGGGACCGGGAATGAAAAACTGTTTTTT.